Given below is one TCR beta chain in context. A junction boundary mismatches the germline segment, possibly from a read error. This sample stems from a study of blood T cell repertoires in COVID-19. Background on the study: PBMCs, B-cell-depleted T cells, or T cells provided the cDNA or gDNA that made up the material.

In the source study's methods: Reference gene primer amplification gave estimated nucleated cell counts. Assay used: immunoSEQ multiplex PCR; TCRdb lists only in-frame clones, some missing. That table gives V, J and clone size, and the DNA gave D and trimming. The data show 120,000 to 150,000 clones, around three quarters seen once. The CDR3 totals 12 residues. From germline, CDR1 is MNHEY and CDR2 SVGEGT. The TCR comes from a man in his fifties with acute or convalescent COVID-19. The chain combines TRBV6-2 or TRBV6-3 with TRBJ2-3; D is possibly TRBD1 (6 bases). The specimen sequenced was peripheral blood. The CDR3 coding sequence is TGTGCCAGCAGTTACTCGGGGGCTTCACGAAGTTTT. Its translation: CASSYSGASRSF.